This T cell receptor (beta chain) was identified in a study of blood T cells in healthy people across ages. Study overall: About one barcoded TCR beta cDNA was captured per two T cells. The study, taken as a whole, reports: Any conclusive comparison of naive versus antigen-experienced cells was prevented by using unsorted PBMCs. A roughly linear age-dependent decrease characterized TCR beta diversity per million T cells.

With a J-beta primer mix and a sample-barcoded 5' primer, a second PCR ran about 7 to 12 cycles. Each TCR beta cDNA got a 12-nucleotide random molecular identifier. TCRdb used MiXCR to reprocess the 5' RACE reads, holding one entry per CDR3 protein. The table lists about 620,000 distinct CDR3 sequences, about 50% of them singletons, with approximately 13% in the top ten. CDR1 is SNHLY, CDR2 FYNNEI, per germline. This CDR3 is built from 14 residues. Deletions cut 4 bases from V and 0 bases from J, with 9 bases between. Note on this clonotype: The antigen remains unidentified. This could be a read error, since a much larger clone is one nucleotide away.

This TCR came from a woman of 80 years or more in good health. The sequenced material came from blood. The genes are TRBV2 and TRBJ2-5; no definite D call. CDR3: CASSAGSYQETQYF. The DNA of the CDR3 is TGTGCCAGCAGTGCGGGCAGTTACCAAGAGACCCAGTACTTC. Full variable domain (rest looked up from reference TRBV2 and TRBJ2-5): EPEVTQTPSHQVTQMGQEVILRCVPISNHLYFYWYRQILGQKVEFLVSFYNNEISEKSEIFDDQFSVERPDGSNFTLKIRSTKLEDSAMYFCASSAGSYQETQYFGPGTRLLVL.